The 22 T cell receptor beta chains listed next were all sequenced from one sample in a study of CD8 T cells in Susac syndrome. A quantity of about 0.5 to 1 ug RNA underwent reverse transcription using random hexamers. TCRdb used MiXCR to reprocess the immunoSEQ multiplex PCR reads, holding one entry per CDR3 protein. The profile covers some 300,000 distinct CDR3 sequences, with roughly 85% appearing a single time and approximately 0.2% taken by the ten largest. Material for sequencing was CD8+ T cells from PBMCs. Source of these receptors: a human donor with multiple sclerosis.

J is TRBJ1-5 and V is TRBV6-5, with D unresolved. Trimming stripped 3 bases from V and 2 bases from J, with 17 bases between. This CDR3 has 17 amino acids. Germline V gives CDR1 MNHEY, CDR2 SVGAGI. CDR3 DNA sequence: TGTGCCAGCAGTTATCTTGTCCCCGGGAGCGGCAATCAGCCCCAGCATTTT. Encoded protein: CASSYLVPGSGNQPQHF.

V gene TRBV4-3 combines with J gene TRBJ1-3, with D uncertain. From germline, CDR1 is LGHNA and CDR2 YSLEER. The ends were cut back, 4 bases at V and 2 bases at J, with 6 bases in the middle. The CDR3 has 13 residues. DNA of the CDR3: TGCGCCAGCAGCCCATATACTGGAAACACCATATATTTT. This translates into CASSPYTGNTIYF.

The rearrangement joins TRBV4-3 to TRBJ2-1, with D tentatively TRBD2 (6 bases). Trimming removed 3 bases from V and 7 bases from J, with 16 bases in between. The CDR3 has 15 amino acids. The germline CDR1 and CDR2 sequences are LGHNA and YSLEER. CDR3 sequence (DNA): TGCGCCAGCAGCCACGATAGCGGAGCAGAGAATGAGCAGTTCTTC. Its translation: CASSHDSGAENEQFF.

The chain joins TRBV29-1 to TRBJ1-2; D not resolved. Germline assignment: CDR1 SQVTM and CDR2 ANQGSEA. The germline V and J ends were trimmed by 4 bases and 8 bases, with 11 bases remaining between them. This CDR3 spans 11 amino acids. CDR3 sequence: CSVVWNGGYTF. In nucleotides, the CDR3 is TGCAGCGTTGTATGGAATGGGGGCTACACCTTC.

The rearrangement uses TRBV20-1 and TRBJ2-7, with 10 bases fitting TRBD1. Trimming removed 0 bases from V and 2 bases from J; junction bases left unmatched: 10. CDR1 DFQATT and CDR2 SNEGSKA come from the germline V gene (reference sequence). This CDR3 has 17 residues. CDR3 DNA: TGCAGTGCTAGAGATCTTATGGGGACAGGGGCTCCCTACGAGCAGTACTTC. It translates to CSARDLMGTGAPYEQYF.

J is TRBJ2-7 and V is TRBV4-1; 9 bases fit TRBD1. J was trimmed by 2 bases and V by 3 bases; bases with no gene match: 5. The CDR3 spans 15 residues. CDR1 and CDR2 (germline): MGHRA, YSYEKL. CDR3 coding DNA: TGCGCCAGCAGCCACCTGGGACAGGGTCCCTACGAGCAGTACTTC. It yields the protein CASSHLGQGPYEQYF.

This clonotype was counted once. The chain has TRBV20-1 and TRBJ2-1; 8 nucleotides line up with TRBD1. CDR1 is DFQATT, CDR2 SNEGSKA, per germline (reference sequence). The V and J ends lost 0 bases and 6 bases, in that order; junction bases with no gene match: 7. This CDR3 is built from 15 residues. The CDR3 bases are TGCAGTGCTAGAGATCTGACAGGGGCACCCAATGAGCAGTTCTTC. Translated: CSARDLTGAPNEQFF.

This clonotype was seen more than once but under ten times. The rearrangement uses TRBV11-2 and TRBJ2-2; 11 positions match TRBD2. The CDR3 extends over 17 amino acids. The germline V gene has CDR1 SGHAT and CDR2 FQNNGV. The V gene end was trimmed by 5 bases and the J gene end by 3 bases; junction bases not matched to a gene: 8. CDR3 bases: TGTGCCAGCAGCCCGCGGACTAGCGGGTTACACACCGGGGAGCTGTTTTTT. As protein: CASSPRTSGLHTGELFF.

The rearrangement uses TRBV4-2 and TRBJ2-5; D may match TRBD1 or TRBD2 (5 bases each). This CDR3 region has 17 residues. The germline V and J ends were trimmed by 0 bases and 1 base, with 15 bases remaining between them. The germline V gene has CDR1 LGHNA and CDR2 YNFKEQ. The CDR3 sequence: CASSQDLSLGTQETQYF. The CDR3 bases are TGTGCCAGCAGCCAAGATCTGTCTCTGGGGACCCAAGAGACCCAGTACTTC.

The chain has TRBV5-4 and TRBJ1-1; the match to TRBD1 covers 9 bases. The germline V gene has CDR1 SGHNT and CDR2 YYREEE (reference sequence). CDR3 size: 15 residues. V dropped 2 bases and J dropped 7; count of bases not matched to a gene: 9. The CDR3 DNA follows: TGTGCCAGCAGCTTAACAGGGACAGGGTACGGTGAAGCTTTCTTT. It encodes CASSLTGTGYGEAFF.

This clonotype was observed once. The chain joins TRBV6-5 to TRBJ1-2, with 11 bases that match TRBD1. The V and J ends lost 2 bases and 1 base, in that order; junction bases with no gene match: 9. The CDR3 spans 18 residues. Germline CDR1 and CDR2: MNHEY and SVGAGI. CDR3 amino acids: CASSYVGGQGAFNYGYTF. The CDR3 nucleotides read TGTGCCAGCAGTTACGTTGGCGGACAGGGGGCGTTTAACTATGGCTACACCTTC.

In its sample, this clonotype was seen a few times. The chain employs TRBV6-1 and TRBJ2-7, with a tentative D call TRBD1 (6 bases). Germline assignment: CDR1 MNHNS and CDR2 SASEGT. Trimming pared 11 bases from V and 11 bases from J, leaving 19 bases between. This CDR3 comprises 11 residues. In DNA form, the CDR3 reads TGTGCCGGGGGACACTCCAGGCCCGAGTACTTC. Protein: CAGGHSRPEYF.

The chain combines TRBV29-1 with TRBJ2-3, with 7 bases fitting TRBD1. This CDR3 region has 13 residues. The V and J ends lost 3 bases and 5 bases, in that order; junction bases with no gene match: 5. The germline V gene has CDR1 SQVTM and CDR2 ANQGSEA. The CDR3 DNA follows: TGCAGCGTTGAGACAGGGTTGGGAGATACGCAGTATTTT. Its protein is CSVETGLGDTQYF.

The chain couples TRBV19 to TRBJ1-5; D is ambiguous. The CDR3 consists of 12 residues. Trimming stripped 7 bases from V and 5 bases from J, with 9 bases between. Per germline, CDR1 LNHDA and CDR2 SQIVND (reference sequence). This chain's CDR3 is CASTFEDQPQHF. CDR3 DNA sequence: TGTGCCAGTACCTTCGAGGATCAGCCCCAGCATTTT.

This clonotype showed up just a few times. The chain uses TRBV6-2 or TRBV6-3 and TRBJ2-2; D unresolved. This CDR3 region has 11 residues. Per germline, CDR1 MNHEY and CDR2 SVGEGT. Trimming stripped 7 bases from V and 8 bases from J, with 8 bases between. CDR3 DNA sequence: TGTGCCAGCACGTGGGCAGGGGAGCTGTTTTTT. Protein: CASTWAGELFF.

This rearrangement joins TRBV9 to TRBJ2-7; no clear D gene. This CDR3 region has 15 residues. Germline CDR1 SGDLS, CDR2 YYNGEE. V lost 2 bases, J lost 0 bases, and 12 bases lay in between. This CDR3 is CASSVGSDYSYEQYF. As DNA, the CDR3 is TGTGCCAGCAGCGTTGGGTCGGATTACTCCTACGAGCAGTACTTC. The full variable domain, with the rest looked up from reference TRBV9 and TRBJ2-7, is DSGVTQTPKHLITATGQRVTLRCSPRSGDLSVYWYQQSLDQGLQFLIQYYNGEERAKGNILERFSAQQFPDLHSELNLSSLELGDSALYFCASSVGSDYSYEQYFGPGTRLTVT.

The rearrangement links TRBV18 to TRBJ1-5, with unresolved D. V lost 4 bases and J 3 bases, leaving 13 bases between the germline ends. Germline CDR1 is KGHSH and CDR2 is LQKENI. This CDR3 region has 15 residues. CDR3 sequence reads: CASSLGGRSNQPQHF. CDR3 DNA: TGTGCCAGCTCACTTGGCGGAAGATCCAATCAGCCCCAGCATTTT.

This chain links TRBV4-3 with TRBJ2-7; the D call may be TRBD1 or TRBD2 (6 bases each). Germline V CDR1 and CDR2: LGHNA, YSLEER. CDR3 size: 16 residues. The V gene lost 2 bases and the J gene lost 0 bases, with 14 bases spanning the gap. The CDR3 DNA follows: TGCGCCAGCAGCCAATACCCGACGGGGGCCTCCTACGAGCAGTACTTC. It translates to CASSQYPTGASYEQYF.

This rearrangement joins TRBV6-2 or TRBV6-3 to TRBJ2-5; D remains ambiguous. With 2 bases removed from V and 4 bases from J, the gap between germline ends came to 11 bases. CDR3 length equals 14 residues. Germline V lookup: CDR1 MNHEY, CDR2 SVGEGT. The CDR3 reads CASSYMESGETQYF. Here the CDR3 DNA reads TGTGCCAGCAGTTACATGGAGTCTGGAGAGACCCAGTACTTC.

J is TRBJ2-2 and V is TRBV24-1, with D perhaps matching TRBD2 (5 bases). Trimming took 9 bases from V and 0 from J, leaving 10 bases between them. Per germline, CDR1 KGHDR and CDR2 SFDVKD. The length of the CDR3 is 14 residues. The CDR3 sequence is CATEDGTNTGELFF. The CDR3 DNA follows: TGTGCCACCGAGGACGGGACGAACACCGGGGAGCTGTTTTTT.

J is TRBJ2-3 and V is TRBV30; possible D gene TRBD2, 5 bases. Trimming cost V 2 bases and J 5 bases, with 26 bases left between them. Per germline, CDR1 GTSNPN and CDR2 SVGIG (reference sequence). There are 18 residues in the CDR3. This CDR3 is CAWSLNPWEYITQDTQYF. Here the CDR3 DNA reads TGTGCCTGGAGTTTAAACCCCTGGGAGTATATAACCCAAGATACGCAGTATTTT.

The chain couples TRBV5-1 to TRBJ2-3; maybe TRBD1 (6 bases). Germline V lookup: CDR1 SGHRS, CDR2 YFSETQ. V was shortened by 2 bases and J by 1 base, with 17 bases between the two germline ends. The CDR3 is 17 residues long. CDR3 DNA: TGCGCCAGCAGCTTATATCCGGGGACACCCGGCACAGATACGCAGTATTTT. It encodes CASSLYPGTPGTDTQYF. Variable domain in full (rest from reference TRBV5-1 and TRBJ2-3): KAGVTQTPRYLIKTRGQQVTLSCSPISGHRSVSWYQQTPGQGLQFLFEYFSETQRNKGNFPGRFSGRQFSNSRSEMNVSTLELGDSALYLCASSLYPGTPGTDTQYFGPGTRLTVL.